Included here is one T cell receptor beta chain sequence, with context. Followed longitudinally, the Seattle patients had been enrolled during active infection. This entry comes from a study of blood T cell repertoires in COVID-19. About the study: Acute and convalescent COVID-19 samples came from the United States, Italy and Spain.

The CDR3 extends over 14 amino acids. The V gene's germline CDR1 is SGDLS and CDR2 YYNGEE. The V end was cut by 3 bases, the J end by 7 bases, with 11 bases between. TCRdb's table, derived via immunoSEQ multiplex PCR, lists solely in-frame clones and lacks some. Of some 240,000 clones listed, nearly 90% were seen once; the top ten hold around 1.9%. The source material was peripheral blood. This TCR was sampled from an older woman with COVID-19, enrolled during active disease. This rearrangement joins TRBV9 to TRBJ1-6; the D is unclear. CDR3 in amino acids: CASSANVENSPLHF. In DNA form, the CDR3 reads TGTGCCAGCAGCGCAAACGTAGAGAATTCACCCCTCCACTTT. The full variable domain, completed using reference TRBV9 and TRBJ1-6, is DSGVTQTPKHLITATGQRVTLRCSPRSGDLSVYWYQQSLDQGLQFLIQYYNGEERAKGNILERFSAQQFPDLHSELNLSSLELGDSALYFCASSANVENSPLHFGNGTRLTVT.